This note documents a single T cell receptor (beta chain) sequence. The target antigen is unknown. Distinct nucleotide sequences in the sample also encode this CDR3. The CDR3 runs 14 residues. The germline V gene encodes CDR1 MNHEY and CDR2 SVGEGT. V lost 0 bases and J lost 2, with 5 bases in between. These data originate in a study of T cell responses to AZD1222 COVID-19 vaccine. Study-wide findings and caveats: Among the donors, most were white British and more were female, and clonal diversity was possibly underestimated.

The assay was immunoSEQ multiplex PCR, and TCRdb's table has in-frame clones only and misses some. Of fewer than 200,000 clones listed, around 94% are singletons. Sequenced material: peripheral blood, taken on day 0 of AZD1222 vaccination. The source is an adult in good health. The chain recombines TRBV6-2 or TRBV6-3 with TRBJ1-5; D perhaps matches TRBD1 (5 bases). DNA for the CDR3: TGTGCCAGCAGTTACTCCAGGGGCAATCAGCCCCAGCATTTT. Its protein is CASSYSRGNQPQHF.